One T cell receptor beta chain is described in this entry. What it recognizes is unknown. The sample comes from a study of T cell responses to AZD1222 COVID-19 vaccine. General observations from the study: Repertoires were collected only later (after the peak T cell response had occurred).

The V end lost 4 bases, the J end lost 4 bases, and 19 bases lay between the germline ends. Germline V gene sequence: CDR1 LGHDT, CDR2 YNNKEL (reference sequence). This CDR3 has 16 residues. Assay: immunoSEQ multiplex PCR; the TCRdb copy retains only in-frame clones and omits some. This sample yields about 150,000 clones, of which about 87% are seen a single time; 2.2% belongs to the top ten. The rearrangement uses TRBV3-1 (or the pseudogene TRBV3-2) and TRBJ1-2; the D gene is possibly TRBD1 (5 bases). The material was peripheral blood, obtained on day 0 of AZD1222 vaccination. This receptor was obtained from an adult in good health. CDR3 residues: CASSLTERGAVYGYTF. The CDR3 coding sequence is TGTGCCAGCAGCCTAACCGAGAGGGGAGCAGTCTATGGCTACACCTTC.